The rows below give T cell receptor beta chains drawn from one sample of a study of blood T cell repertoires in COVID-19. TCRdb keeps only in-frame clones here, not all; method: immunoSEQ multiplex PCR. The sample shows about 210,000 clones, 83% of them seen only once. Material for sequencing was peripheral blood. These receptors were collected from a woman in her 50s with acute or convalescent COVID-19. Both conserved end residues are part of each CDR3. Each record gives: V gene, J gene, clone size, D gene, CDR3 protein, CDR3 DNA. D genes are given only for firm matches. The size entry is marked missing in some rows and otherwise reads once, few, many or a size class.

TRBV6-2/TRBV6-3	TRBJ2-7	-	TRBD2	CASSLTAGVYEQYF	TGTGCCAGCAGTTTGACGGCGGGAGTGTACGAGCAGTACTTC
TRBV23-1	TRBJ2-7	-	TRBD1	CASSQPQGQGLCYEQYF	TGCGCCAGCAGTCAACCCCAAGGACAGGGTTTATGCTACGAGCAGTACTTC
TRBV19	TRBJ2-7	-	TRBD2	CASSPQGLAGTETYEQYF	TGTGCCAGTAGTCCCCAGGGACTAGCGGGAACCGAAACCTACGAGCAGTACTTC
TRBV5-5	TRBJ2-1	-	TRBD1	CASSAPFETGWYNEQFF	TGTGCCAGCAGCGCTCCTTTCGAGACAGGGTGGTACAATGAGCAGTTCTTC
TRBV5-1	TRBJ2-2	-	TRBD2	CASRAGGYTGELFF	TGCGCCAGCAGAGCGGGAGGGTATACCGGGGAGCTGTTTTTT
TRBV24-1	TRBJ2-3	once	-	CATSDFTGKETDTQYF	TGTGCCACCAGTGATTTTACAGGGAAAGAAACAGATACGCAGTATTTT
TRBV2	TRBJ1-4	-	-	CASSPGYEKLFF	TGTGCCAGCAGCCCAGGGTATGAAAAACTGTTTTTT
TRBV19	TRBJ1-1	few	-	CASSTVRGEAFF	TGTGCCAGTAGTACCGTTCGGGGTGAAGCTTTCTTT
TRBV6-1	TRBJ2-3	-	-	CASSENRQGTDTQYF	TGTGCCAGCAGTGAAAACCGACAGGGCACAGATACGCAGTATTTT
TRBV16	TRBJ2-7	-	-	CASSDTVYEQYF	TGTGCCAGCAGCGATACAGTCTACGAGCAGTACTTC
TRBV7-6	TRBJ2-2	-	TRBD2	CASSPTSSGTGELFF	TGTGCCAGCAGCCCGACTAGCTCTGGCACCGGGGAGCTGTTTTTT
TRBV10-3	TRBJ1-2	once	TRBD1	CAIGGQAAENGYTF	TGTGCCATCGGGGGACAGGCCGCCGAGAATGGCTACACCTTC
TRBV5-1	TRBJ2-1	-	TRBD2	CASSLVASGLAYNEQFF	TGCGCCAGCAGCTTGGTGGCATCGGGACTAGCCTACAATGAGCAGTTCTTC
TRBV2	TRBJ1-1	-	-	CASSRDSKNTEAFF	TGTGCCAGCAGCCGGGACTCCAAGAACACTGAAGCTTTCTTT
TRBV7-2	TRBJ2-7	-	TRBD1	CASSLGTVGSYEQYF	TGTGCCAGCAGCCTCGGGACAGTAGGGTCCTACGAGCAGTACTTC
TRBV29-1	TRBJ2-7	-	-	CSAATGSYEQYF	TGCAGCGCTGCGACAGGTTCCTACGAGCAGTACTTC
TRBV27	TRBJ1-2	-	TRBD1	CASSLDRGWGYTF	TGTGCCAGCAGCCTGGACAGGGGCTGGGGCTACACCTTC
TRBV5-6	TRBJ2-1	once	-	CASSLQGSGWIYEQFF	TGTGCCAGCAGCTTGCAAGGGTCAGGGTGGATTTATGAGCAGTTCTTC
TRBV5-4	TRBJ2-3	-	-	CASSFSSTTDTQYF	TGTGCCAGCAGCTTCTCTAGCACCACAGATACGCAGTATTTT
TRBV20-1	TRBJ2-1	-	-	CSASVLVKNNEQFF	TGCAGTGCTAGTGTCCTAGTTAAGAACAATGAGCAGTTCTTC
TRBV5-1	TRBJ1-1	-	-	CASSFAQGTEAFF	TGCGCCAGCAGCTTCGCGCAGGGGACTGAAGCTTTCTTT
TRBV4-1	TRBJ1-1	-	-	CASSQGTLDDTEAFF	TGCGCCAGCAGCCAAGGGACATTAGATGACACTGAAGCTTTCTTT
TRBV19	TRBJ2-1	-	TRBD2	CASTQLRPGGDEQFF	TGTGCCAGTACACAGCTCCGCCCGGGGGGGGATGAGCAGTTCTTC
TRBV27	TRBJ1-1	-	TRBD1	CASKNLDRAGRLTEAFF	TGTGCCAGCAAAAACCTGGACAGGGCAGGGAGGCTCACTGAAGCTTTCTTT
TRBV5-4	TRBJ1-6	-	-	CASSPGQEYNSPLHF	TGTGCCAGCAGCCCGGGACAAGAATATAATTCACCCCTCCACTTT
TRBV10-3	TRBJ1-1	-	-	CAISVGSPGMGTEAFF	TGTGCCATCAGTGTGGGTAGCCCCGGGATGGGCACTGAAGCTTTCTTT
TRBV4-1	TRBJ1-2	-	-	CASSHPVRGANYGYTF	TGCGCCAGCAGCCATCCGGTCCGAGGAGCTAACTATGGCTACACCTTC
TRBV6-5	TRBJ2-1	-	TRBD2	CATTLRAGVDNEQFF	TGTGCCACCACGTTGAGAGCGGGAGTCGACAATGAGCAGTTCTTC
TRBV5-6	TRBJ2-2	-	TRBD1	CASSYGQGRGELFF	TGTGCCAGCAGCTATGGACAGGGGAGAGGGGAGCTGTTTTTT
TRBV7-2	TRBJ1-1	-	-	CASSFQMNTEAFF	TGTGCCAGCAGCTTCCAAATGAACACTGAAGCTTTCTTT
TRBV5-5	TRBJ2-7	-	-	CASSLGGPYEQYF	TGTGCCAGCAGCTTGGGGGGGCCCTACGAGCAGTACTTC
TRBV30	TRBJ1-4	-	-	CAWRGGTPWNEKLFF	TGTGCCTGGAGGGGAGGGACCCCGTGGAATGAAAAACTGTTTTTT
TRBV9	TRBJ2-2	-	-	CASSVNSAGPHTGELFF	TGTGCCAGCAGCGTAAACTCGGCGGGACCTCACACCGGGGAGCTGTTTTTT
TRBV2	TRBJ2-1	-	-	CASSGGTGSSYNEQFF	TGTGCCAGCAGCGGCGGGACGGGCAGCTCCTACAATGAGCAGTTCTTC
TRBV2	TRBJ2-1	-	-	CASFDPGLLSYNEQFF	TGTGCCAGCTTTGACCCCGGACTCCTCTCCTACAATGAGCAGTTCTTC
TRBV2	TRBJ2-3	-	-	CASSQLVTQYF	TGTGCCAGCAGCCAGTTGGTTACGCAGTATTTT
TRBV27	TRBJ2-7	-	-	CASRRADDYDEQYF	TGTGCCAGCAGGCGAGCGGATGATTACGACGAGCAGTACTTC
TRBV19	TRBJ2-2	-	-	CASSSPPLTRPTTTGELFF	TGTGCCAGTAGCTCCCCTCCCCTAACTAGACCGACCACCACCGGGGAGCTGTTTTTT
TRBV13	TRBJ1-3	-	TRBD1	CASSLWQGAESGNTIYF	TGTGCCAGCAGCTTATGGCAGGGGGCTGAATCTGGAAACACCATATATTTT
TRBV6-2/TRBV6-3	TRBJ1-2	-	-	CASSYGAAAYGYTF	TGTGCCAGCAGTTACGGTGCGGCCGCTTATGGCTACACCTTC
TRBV11-3	TRBJ2-7	-	-	CASSLEGDSLPLSYEQYF	TGTGCCAGCAGCTTAGAAGGTGACAGCCTACCACTCTCCTACGAGCAGTACTTC
TRBV6-2/TRBV6-3	TRBJ2-5	-	TRBD2	CASSYSLADKETQYF	TGTGCCAGCAGTTACTCCCTAGCGGATAAAGAGACCCAGTACTTC
TRBV10-3	TRBJ2-3	-	TRBD2	CAIKKAGGPGDTQYF	TGTGCCATCAAGAAAGCGGGAGGGCCAGGAGATACGCAGTATTTT
TRBV20-1	TRBJ2-1	-	TRBD1	CSASDSGGVAYNEQFF	TGCAGTGCTAGTGATTCAGGGGGAGTCGCCTACAATGAGCAGTTCTTC
TRBV2	TRBJ2-5	-	-	CASSEGYRQETQYF	TGTGCCAGCAGTGAAGGCTACAGACAAGAGACCCAGTACTTC
TRBV6-5	TRBJ1-2	-	TRBD1	CASIARGQGGSGYTF	TGTGCCAGCATCGCAAGGGGACAGGGAGGCAGTGGCTACACCTTC
TRBV10-3	TRBJ1-2	few	TRBD1	CAISESGQATPANYGYTF	TGTGCCATCAGTGAGTCGGGACAGGCCACACCAGCTAACTATGGCTACACCTTC
TRBV15	TRBJ2-3	-	TRBD2	CATSTHGTSVDTQYF	TGTGCCACCAGCACCCACGGGACTAGCGTAGATACGCAGTATTTT
TRBV2	TRBJ2-3	-	TRBD1	CASRKTGNTDTQYF	TGTGCCAGCAGGAAGACAGGGAACACAGATACGCAGTATTTT
TRBV10-1	TRBJ2-3	-	-	CASSELAGSTQYF	TGCGCCAGCAGTGAGTTGGCGGGATCTACGCAGTATTTT
TRBV11-2	TRBJ2-7	-	TRBD2	CASSTLAGGTYEQYF	TGTGCCAGCAGCACCTTAGCGGGTGGAACCTACGAGCAGTACTTC
TRBV2	TRBJ2-3	-	-	CASNVLRVSVADTQYF	TGTGCCAGCAATGTTTTGCGAGTGTCTGTCGCAGATACGCAGTATTTT
TRBV5-5	TRBJ1-6	-	TRBD1	CASSSRQGNNSPLHF	TGTGCCAGCAGCTCCCGACAGGGGAATAATTCACCCCTCCACTTT
TRBV29-1	TRBJ2-2	-	-	CSVDGGTGELFF	TGCAGCGTTGACGGCGGCACCGGGGAGCTGTTTTTT
TRBV14	TRBJ2-3	-	-	CASSQRGSVLRGTDTQYF	TGTGCCAGCAGCCAAAGGGGGAGCGTCCTCCGGGGCACAGATACGCAGTATTTT